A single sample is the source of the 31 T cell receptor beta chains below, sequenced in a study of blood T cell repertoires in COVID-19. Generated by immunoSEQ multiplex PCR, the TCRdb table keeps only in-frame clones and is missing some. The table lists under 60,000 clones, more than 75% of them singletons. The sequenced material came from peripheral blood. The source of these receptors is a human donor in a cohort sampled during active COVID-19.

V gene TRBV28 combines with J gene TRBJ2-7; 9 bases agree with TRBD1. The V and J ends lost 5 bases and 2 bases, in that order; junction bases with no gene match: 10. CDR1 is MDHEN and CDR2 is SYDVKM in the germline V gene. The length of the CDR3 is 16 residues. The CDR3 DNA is TGTGCCAGCAGTGAGCCGGGACAGGGACCCGCCTACGAGCAGTACTTC. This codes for CASSEPGQGPAYEQYF.

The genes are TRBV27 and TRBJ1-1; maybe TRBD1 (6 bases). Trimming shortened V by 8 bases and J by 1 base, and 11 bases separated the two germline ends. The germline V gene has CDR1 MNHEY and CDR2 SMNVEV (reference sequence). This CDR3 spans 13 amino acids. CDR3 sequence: CASGQGKNTEAFF. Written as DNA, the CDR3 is TGTGCCAGCGGGCAGGGGAAGAACACTGAAGCTTTCTTT.

The CDR3 coding sequence is TGTGCCAGCAGCGTAGGAGGGGGCGGCTACACCTTC. Its translation: CASSVGGGGYTF. V is TRBV9 and J is TRBJ1-2; 7 nucleotides line up with TRBD1. Looked up from germline, CDR1 is SGDLS and CDR2 is YYNGEE. There are 12 residues in the CDR3. J was trimmed by 8 bases and V by 0 bases; bases with no gene match: 1.

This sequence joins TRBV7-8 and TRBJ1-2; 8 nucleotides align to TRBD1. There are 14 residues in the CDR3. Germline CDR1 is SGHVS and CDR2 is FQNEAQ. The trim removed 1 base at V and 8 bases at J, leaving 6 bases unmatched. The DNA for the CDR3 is TGTGCCAGCAGCTTAGAACGGACAGGGTACGGCTACACCTTC. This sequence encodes CASSLERTGYGYTF.

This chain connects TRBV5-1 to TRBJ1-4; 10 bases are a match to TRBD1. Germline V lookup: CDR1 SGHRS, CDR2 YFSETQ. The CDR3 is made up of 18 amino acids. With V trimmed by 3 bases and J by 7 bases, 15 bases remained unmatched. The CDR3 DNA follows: TGCGCCAGCAGCTCGGATCCCGGGACAGGGGCGGGAGGTGAAAAACTGTTTTTT. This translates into CASSSDPGTGAGGEKLFF.

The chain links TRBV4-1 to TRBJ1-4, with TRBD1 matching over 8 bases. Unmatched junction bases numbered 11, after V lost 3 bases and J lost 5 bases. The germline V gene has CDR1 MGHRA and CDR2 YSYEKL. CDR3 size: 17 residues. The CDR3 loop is CASSQTGRGQGNEKLFF. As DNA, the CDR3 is TGCGCCAGCAGCCAGACAGGGAGAGGACAGGGAAATGAAAAACTGTTTTTT.

CDR3 sequence: CATSAAAGAYYYNEQFF. CDR3 sequence (DNA): TGTGCCACCTCGGCGGCGGCGGGAGCCTACTACTACAATGAGCAGTTCTTC. The chain couples TRBV24-1 to TRBJ2-1, with TRBD2 matching over 7 bases. The length of the CDR3 is 17 residues. The V gene end was trimmed by 9 bases and the J gene end by 3 bases; junction bases not matched to a gene: 16. Per the germline V gene, CDR1 is KGHDR and CDR2 is SFDVKD.

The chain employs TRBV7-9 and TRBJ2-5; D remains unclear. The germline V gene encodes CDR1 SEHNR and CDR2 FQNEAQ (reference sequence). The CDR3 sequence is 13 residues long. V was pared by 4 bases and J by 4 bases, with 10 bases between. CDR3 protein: CASSSEFRETQYF. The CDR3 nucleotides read TGTGCCAGCAGCTCTGAGTTTAGAGAGACCCAGTACTTC.

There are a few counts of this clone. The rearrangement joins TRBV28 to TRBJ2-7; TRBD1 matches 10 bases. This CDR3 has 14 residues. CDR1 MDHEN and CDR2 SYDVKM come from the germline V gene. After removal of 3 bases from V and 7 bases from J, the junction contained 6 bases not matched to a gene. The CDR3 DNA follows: TGTGCCAGCAGTTTGGGGACAGGGGTCGGGGAGCAGTACTTC. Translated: CASSLGTGVGEQYF.

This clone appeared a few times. The CDR3 reads CASSGGDTGELFF. CDR3 sequence (DNA): TGTGCCAGCAGTGGGGGGGACACCGGGGAGCTGTTTTTT. The rearrangement joins TRBV6-4 to TRBJ2-2; possible D gene TRBD2, 6 bases. CDR3 length: 13 amino acids. Germline loops: CDR1 MRHNA, CDR2 SNTAGT. The ends were cut back, 4 bases at V and 3 bases at J, with 6 bases in the middle.

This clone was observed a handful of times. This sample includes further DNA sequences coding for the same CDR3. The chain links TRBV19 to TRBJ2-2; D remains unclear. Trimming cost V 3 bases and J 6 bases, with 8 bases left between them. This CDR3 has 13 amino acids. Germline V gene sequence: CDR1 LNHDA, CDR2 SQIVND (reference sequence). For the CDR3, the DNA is TGTGCCAGTAGTATTAGCCCATCCGGGGAGCTGTTTTTT. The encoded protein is CASSISPSGELFF.

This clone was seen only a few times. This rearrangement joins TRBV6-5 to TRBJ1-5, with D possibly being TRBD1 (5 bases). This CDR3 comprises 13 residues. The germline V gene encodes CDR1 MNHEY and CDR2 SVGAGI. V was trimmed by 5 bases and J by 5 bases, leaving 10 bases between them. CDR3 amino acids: CASSTDNYQPQHF. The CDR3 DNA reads TGTGCCAGCAGTACGGACAATTATCAGCCCCAGCATTTT.

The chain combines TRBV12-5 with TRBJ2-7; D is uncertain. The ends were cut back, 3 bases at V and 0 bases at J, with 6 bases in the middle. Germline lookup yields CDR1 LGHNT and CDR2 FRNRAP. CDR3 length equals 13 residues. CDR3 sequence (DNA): TGTGCTAGTGGTTTAACAGCCTCCTACGAGCAGTACTTC. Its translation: CASGLTASYEQYF.

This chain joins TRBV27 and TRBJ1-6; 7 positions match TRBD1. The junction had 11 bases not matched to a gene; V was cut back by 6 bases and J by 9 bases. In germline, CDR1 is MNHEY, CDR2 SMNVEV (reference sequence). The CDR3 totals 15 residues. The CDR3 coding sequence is TGTGCCAGCAGCCGTGACAGGGCCCGTCTTTCACCCCTCCACTTT. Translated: CASSRDRARLSPLHF.

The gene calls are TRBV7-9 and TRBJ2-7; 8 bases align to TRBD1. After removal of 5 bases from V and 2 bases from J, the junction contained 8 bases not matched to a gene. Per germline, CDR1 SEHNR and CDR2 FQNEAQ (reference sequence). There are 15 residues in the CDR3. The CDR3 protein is CASSPWTGKAYEQYF. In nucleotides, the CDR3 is TGTGCCAGCAGCCCGTGGACAGGGAAGGCCTACGAGCAGTACTTC.

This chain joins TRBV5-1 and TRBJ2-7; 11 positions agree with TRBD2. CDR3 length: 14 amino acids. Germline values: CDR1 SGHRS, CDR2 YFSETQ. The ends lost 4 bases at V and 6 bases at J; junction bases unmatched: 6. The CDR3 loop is CASSVTSGSSEQYF. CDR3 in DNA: TGCGCCAGCAGCGTCACTAGCGGGAGTAGCGAGCAGTACTTC.

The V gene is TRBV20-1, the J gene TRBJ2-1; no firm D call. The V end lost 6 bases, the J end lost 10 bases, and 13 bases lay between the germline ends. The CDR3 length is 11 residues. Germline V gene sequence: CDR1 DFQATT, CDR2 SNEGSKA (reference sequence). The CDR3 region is CSAPEPWEQFF. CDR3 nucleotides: TGCAGTGCACCCGAGCCTTGGGAGCAGTTCTTC.

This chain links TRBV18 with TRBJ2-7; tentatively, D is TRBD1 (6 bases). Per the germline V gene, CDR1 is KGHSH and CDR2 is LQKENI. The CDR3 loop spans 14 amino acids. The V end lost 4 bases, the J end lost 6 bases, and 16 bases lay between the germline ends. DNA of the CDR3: TGTGCCAGCTCACGGGGGACATTTTCCGCCGAGCAGTACTTC. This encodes CASSRGTFSAEQYF.

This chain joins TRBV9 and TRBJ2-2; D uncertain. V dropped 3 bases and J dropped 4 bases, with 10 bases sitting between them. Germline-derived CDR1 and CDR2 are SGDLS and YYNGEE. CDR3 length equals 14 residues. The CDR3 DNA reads TGTGCCAGCAGCGGAAGTCCGAGCACCGGGGAGCTGTTTTTT. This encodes CASSGSPSTGELFF.

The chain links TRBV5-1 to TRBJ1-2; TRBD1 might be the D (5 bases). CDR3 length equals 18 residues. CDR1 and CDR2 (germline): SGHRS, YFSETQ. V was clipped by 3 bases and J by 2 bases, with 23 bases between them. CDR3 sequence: CASSYIGGVPTPNYGYTF. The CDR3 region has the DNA TGCGCCAGCAGCTACATCGGAGGGGTCCCCACCCCCAACTATGGCTACACCTTC.

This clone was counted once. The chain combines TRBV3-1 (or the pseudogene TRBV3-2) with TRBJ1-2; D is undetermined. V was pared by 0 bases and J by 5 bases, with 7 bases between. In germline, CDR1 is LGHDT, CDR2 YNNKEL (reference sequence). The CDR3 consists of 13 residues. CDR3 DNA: TGTGCCAGCAGCCAAGACAGTCCTTATGGCTACACCTTC. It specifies CASSQDSPYGYTF.

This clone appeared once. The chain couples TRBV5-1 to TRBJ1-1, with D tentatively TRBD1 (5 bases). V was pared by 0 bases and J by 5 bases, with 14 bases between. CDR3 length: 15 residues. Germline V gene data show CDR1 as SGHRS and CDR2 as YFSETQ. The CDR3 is CASSLAPGGGTEAFF. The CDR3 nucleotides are TGCGCCAGCAGCTTGGCCCCGGGGGGTGGTACTGAAGCTTTCTTT.

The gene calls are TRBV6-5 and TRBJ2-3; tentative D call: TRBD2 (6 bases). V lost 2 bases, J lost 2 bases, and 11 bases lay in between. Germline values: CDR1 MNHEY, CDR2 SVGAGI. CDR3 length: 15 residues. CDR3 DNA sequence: TGTGCCAGCAGTTACACGGGACTCTTCACAGATACGCAGTATTTT. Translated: CASSYTGLFTDTQYF.

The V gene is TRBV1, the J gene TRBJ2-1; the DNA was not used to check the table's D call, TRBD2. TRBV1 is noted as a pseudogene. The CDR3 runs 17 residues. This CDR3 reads CTSSQFRLAGVNNEQFF. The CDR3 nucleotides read TGCACCAGCAGCCAGTTCCGGCTAGCGGGAGTTAACAATGAGCAGTTCTTC.

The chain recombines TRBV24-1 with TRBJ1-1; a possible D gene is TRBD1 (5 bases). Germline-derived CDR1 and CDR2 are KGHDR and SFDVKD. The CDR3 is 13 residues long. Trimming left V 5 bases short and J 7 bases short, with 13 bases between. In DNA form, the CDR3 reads TGTGCCACCAGTGCCCTTGGGGGAGGTGAAGCTTTCTTT. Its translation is CATSALGGGEAFF.

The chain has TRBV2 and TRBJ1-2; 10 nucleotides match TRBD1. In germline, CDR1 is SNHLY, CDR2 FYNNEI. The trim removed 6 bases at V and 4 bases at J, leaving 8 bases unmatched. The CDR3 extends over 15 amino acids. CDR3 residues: CASRPAGTGVYGYTF. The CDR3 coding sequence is TGTGCCAGCAGGCCAGCCGGGACAGGGGTCTATGGCTACACCTTC.

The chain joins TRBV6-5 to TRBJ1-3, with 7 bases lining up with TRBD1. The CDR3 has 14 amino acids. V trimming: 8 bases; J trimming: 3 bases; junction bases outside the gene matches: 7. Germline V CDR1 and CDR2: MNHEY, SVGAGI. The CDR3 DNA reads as TGTGCCAGCGCGCTGAGGGGGCTTGGAAACACCATATATTTT. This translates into CASALRGLGNTIYF.

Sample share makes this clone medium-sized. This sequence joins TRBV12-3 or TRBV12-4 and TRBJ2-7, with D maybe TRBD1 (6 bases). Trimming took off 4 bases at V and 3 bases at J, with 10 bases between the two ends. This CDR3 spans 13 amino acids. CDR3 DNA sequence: TGTGCCAGCAGTTCGCAGGGGTTCTACGAGCAGTACGTC. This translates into CASSSQGFYEQYV.

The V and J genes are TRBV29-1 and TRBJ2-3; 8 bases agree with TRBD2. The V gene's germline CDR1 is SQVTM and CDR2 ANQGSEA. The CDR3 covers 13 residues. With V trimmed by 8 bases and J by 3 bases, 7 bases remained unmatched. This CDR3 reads CSFAGGDTDTQYF. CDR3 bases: TGCAGCTTCGCGGGGGGCGATACAGATACGCAGTATTTT.

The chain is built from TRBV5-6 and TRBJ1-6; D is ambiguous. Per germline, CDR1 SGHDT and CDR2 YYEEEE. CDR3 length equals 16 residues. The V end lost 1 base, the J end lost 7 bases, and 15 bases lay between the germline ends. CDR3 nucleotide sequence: TGTGCCAGCAGCTTGTCTCCGGTCAATTCGAATTCACCCCTCCACTTT. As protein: CASSLSPVNSNSPLHF.

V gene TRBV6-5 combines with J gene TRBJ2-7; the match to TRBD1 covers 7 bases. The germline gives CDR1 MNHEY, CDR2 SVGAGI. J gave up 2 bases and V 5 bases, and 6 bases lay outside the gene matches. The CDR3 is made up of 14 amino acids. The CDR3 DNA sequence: TGTGCCAGCAGTCCGGACAGGATCACCTACGAGCAGTACTTC. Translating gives CASSPDRITYEQYF.